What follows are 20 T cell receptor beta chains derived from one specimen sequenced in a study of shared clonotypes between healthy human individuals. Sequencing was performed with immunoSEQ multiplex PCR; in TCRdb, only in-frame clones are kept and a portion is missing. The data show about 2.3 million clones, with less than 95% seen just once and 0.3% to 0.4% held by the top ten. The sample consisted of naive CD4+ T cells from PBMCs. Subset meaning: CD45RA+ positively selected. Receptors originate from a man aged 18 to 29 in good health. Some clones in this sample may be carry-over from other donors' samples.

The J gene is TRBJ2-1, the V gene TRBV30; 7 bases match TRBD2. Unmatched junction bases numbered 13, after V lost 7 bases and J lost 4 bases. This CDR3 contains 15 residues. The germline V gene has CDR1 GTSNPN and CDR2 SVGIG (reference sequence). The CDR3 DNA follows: TGTGCCTTAAATCGAGCGGGATTGACTTACAATGAGCAGTTCTTC. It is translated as CALNRAGLTYNEQFF. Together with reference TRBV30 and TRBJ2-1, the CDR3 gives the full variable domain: SQTIHQWPATLVQPVGSPLSLECTVEGTSNPNLYWYRQAAGRGLQLLFYSVGIGQISSEVPQNLSASRPQDRQFILSSKKLLLSDSGFYLCALNRAGLTYNEQFFGPGTRLTVL.

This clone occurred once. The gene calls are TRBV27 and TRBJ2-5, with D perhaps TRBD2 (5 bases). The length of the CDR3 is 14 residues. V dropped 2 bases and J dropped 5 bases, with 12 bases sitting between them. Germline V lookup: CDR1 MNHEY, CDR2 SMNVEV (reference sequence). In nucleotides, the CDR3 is TGTGCCAGCAGTTTAAAACCGGGAAGGGAGACCCAGTACTTC. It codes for CASSLKPGRETQYF.

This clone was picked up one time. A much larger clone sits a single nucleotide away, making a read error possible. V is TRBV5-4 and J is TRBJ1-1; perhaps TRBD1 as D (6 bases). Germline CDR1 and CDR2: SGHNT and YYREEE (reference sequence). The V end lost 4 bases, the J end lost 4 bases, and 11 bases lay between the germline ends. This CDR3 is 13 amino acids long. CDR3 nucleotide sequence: TGTGCCAGCAGCGTAGACAGGAGCACTGAAGCTTTCTTT. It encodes CASSVDRSTEAFF.

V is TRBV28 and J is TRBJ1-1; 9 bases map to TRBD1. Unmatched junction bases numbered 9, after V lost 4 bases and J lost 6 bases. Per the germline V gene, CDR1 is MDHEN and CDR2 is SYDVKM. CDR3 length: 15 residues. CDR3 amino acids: CASSSTDRGRPEAFF. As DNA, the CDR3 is TGTGCCAGCAGTTCCACAGACAGGGGGAGGCCTGAAGCTTTCTTT. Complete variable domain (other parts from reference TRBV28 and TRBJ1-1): DVKVTQSSRYLVKRTGEKVFLECVQDMDHENMFWYRQDPGLGLRLIYFSYDVKMKEKGDIPEGYSVSREKKERFSLILESASTNQTSMYLCASSSTDRGRPEAFFGQGTRLTVV.

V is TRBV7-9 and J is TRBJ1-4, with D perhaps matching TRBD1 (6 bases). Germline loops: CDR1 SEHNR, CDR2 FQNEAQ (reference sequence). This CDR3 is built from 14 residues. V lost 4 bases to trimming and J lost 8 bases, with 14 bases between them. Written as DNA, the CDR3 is TGTGCCAGCAGCTCCCCCCAGGGGCTAGAAAAACTGTTTTTT. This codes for CASSSPQGLEKLFF.

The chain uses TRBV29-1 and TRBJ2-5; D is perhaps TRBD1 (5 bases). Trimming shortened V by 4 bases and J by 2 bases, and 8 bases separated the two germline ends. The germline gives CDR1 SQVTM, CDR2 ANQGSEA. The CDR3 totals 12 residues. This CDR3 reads CSVVRQQETQYF. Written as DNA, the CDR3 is TGCAGCGTTGTAAGACAGCAAGAGACCCAGTACTTC.

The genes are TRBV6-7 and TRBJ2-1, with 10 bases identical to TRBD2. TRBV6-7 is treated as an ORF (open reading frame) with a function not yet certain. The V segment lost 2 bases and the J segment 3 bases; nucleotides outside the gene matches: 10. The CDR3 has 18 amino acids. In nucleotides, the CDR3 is TGTGCCAGCAGTTACATTCCTAGCGGGGGTTTCGACTACAATGAGCAGTTCTTC. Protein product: CASSYIPSGGFDYNEQFF.

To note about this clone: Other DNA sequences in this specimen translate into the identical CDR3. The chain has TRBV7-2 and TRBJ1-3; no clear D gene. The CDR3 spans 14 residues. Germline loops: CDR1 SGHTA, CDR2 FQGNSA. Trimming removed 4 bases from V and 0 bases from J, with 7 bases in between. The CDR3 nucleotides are TGTGCCAGCAGCTCCGGGAGCTCTGGAAACACCATATATTTT. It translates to CASSSGSSGNTIYF.

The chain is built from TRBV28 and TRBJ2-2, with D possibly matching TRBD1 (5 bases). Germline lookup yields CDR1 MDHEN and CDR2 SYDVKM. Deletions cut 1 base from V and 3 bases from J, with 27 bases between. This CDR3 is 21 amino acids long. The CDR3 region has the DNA TGTGCCAGCAGTTTATATTTAAGGGTCGGACCTCCGACAGAACACACCGGGGAGCTGTTTTTT. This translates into CASSLYLRVGPPTEHTGELFF.

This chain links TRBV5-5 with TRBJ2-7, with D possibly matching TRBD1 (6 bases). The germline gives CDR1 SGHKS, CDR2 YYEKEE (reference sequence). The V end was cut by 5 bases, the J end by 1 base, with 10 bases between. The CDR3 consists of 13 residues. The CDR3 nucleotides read TGTGCCAGCAGAAGGACAGCTTCCTACGAGCAGTACTTC. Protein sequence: CASRRTASYEQYF.

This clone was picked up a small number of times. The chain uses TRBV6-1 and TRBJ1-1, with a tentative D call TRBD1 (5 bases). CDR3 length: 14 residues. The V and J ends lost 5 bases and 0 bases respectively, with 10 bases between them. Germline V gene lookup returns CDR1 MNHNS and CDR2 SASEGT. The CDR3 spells CASSSQDLNTEAFF. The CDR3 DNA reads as TGTGCCAGCAGTTCACAGGATCTGAACACTGAAGCTTTCTTT.

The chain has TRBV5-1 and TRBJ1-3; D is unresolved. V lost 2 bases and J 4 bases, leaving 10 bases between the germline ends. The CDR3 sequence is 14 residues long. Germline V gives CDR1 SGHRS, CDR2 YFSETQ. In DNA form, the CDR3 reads TGCGCCAGCAGCTTCACGCCATCGGGAAACACCATATATTTT. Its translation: CASSFTPSGNTIYF. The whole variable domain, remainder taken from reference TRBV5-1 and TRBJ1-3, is KAGVTQTPRYLIKTRGQQVTLSCSPISGHRSVSWYQQTPGQGLQFLFEYFSETQRNKGNFPGRFSGRQFSNSRSEMNVSTLELGDSALYLCASSFTPSGNTIYFGEGSWLTVV.

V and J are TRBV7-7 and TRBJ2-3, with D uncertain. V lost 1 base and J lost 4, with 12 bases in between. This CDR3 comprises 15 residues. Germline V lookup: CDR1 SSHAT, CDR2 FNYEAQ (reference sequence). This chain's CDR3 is CASSLGLGLADTQYF. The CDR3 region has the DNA TGTGCCAGCAGCTTAGGCCTGGGCCTCGCAGATACGCAGTATTTT.

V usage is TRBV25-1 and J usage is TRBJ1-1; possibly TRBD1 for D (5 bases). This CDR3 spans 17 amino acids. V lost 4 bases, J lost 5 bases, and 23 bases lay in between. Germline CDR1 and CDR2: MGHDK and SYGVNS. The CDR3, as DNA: TGTGCCAGCAGTGGGGGGTCAGGGCATAGCTCTGGAACTGAAGCTTTCTTT. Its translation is CASSGGSGHSSGTEAFF.

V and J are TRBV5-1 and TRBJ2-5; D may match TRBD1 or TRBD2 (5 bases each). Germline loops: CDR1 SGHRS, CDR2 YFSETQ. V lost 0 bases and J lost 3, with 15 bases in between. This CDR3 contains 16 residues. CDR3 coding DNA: TGCGCCAGCAGCTTGGGAGGGGCGAACAAAAAAGAGACCCAGTACTTC. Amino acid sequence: CASSLGGANKKETQYF.

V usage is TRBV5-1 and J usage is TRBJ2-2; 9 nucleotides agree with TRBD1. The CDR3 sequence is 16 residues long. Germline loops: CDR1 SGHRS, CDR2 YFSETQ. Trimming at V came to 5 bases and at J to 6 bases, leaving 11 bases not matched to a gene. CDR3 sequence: CASRTGTGNWAGELFF. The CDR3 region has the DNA TGCGCCAGCAGAACCGGGACAGGGAATTGGGCCGGGGAGCTGTTTTTT.

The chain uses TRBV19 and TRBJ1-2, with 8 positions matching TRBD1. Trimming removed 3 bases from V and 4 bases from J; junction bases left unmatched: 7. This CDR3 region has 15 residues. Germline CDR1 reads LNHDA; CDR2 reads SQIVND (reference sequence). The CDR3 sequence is CASSIVTGDGYGYTF. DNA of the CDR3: TGTGCCAGTAGTATCGTGACAGGGGACGGCTATGGCTACACCTTC.

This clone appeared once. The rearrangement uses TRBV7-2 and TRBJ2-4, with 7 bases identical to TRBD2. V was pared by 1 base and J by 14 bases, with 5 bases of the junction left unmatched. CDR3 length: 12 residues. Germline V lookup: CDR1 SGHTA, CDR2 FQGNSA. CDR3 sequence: CASSLGAGDKYF. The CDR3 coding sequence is TGTGCCAGCAGCTTAGGGGCGGGGGATAAGTACTTC.

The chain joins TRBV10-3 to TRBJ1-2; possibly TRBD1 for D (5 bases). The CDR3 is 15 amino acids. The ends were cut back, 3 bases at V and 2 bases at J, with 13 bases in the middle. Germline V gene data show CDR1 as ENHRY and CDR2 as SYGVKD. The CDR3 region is CAISDGRGGNYGYTF. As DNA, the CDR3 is TGTGCCATCAGTGATGGTCGGGGGGGGAACTATGGCTACACCTTC.

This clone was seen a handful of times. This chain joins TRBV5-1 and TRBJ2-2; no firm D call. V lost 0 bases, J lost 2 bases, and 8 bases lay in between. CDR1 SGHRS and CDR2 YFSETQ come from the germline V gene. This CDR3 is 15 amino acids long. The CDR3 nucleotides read TGCGCCAGCAGCTTGGCGCTACCTAACACCGGGGAGCTGTTTTTT. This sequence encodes CASSLALPNTGELFF.